This note documents a single T cell receptor beta chain sequence. The antigen remains unidentified. This sample is part of a study of T cells expressing NK-cell markers. Beta-chain TCR cDNA was generated via 5'RACE template switching with UMIs. For each CDR3 protein, TCRdb gives one entry from its re-call of the 5' RACE reads, without DNA. The sample totals about 120,000 distinct CDR3 sequences. Germline V gene lookup returns CDR1 MGHDK and CDR2 SYGVNS. This CDR3 comprises 12 residues. Study-level results: Leadership of the CD3+CD56-NKG2C+ fraction also belonged to these clonotypes in several donors.

This chain links TRBV25-1 with TRBJ2-7. The sequence was collected from a woman aged 18 to 75 in good health. Source material: blood T cells: a sorted CD56 or NKG2C T cell subset, CD4+ or CD8+ T cells, or bulk PBMC T cells (not recorded which). CDR3 amino acids: CASSESGGREYF.